The entry below describes one T cell receptor (beta chain). The germline V gene encodes CDR1 MNHEY and CDR2 SVGAGI. The CDR3 spans 11 residues. Between the trimmed V and J ends, which lost 4 bases and 4 bases, there was a span of 5 bases. Profiling relied on immunoSEQ multiplex PCR, and the TCRdb table lists in-frame clones only, not all of them. This sample has around 210,000 clones, with around 80% found just once. The data belong to a study of blood T cell repertoires in COVID-19. Seattle patients were enrolled while actively infected and followed longitudinally. J is TRBJ2-7 and V is TRBV6-5; D is ambiguous. The sequencing input was peripheral blood. The clonotype originates from a woman aged 80 or older with COVID-19, enrolled during active disease. The CDR3 reads CASSSRYEQYF. The CDR3 region has the DNA TGTGCCAGCAGTTCTCGTTACGAGCAGTACTTC.